This T cell receptor (beta chain) was obtained from a study of identical twins. There are 14 residues in the CDR3. V trimming: 1 base; J trimming: 4 bases; junction bases outside the gene matches: 5. Germline assignment: CDR1 SGHRS and CDR2 YFSETQ. TCRdb reanalysed the 5' RACE reads using MiXCR and keeps one entry per CDR3 protein. This repertoire shows 450,000 to 650,000 distinct CDR3 sequences, 9.5% to 10% found once; its top ten account for roughly 3.2%. This same sample was also taken into another study, of yellow fever vaccine responses in identical twins.

The genes are TRBV5-1 and TRBJ2-7, with TRBD2 identical over 7 bases. Sequences were obtained from PBMCs. This TCR came from a woman between 18 and 29 years old in good health. The CDR3 DNA is TGCGCCAGCAGCTTGCGGGGGGATGTATACGAGCAGTACTTC. Encoded protein: CASSLRGDVYEQYF.